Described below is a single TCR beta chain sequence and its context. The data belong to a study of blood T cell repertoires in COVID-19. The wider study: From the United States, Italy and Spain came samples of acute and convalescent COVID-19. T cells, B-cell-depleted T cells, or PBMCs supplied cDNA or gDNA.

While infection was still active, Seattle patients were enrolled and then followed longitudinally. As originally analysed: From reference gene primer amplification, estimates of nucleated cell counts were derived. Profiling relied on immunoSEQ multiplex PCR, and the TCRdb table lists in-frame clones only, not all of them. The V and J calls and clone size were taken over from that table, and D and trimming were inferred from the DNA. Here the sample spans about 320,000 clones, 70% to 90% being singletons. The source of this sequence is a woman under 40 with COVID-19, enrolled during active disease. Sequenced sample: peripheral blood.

CDR3 protein: CASSAQGGNYGYTF. CDR3 nucleotides: TGTGCCAGCAGCGCCCAGGGGGGTAACTATGGCTACACCTTC. This chain joins TRBV2 and TRBJ1-2; 7 bases match TRBD1. CDR1 is SNHLY and CDR2 is FYNNEI in the germline V gene. J lost 1 base, V lost 6 bases, and 5 bases had no gene match. The CDR3 sequence is 14 residues long.